This is a list of T cell receptor beta chains from one sample in a study of blood T cell repertoires in COVID-19. Sequenced by immunoSEQ multiplex PCR; TCRdb stores in-frame clones only, minus some. The table includes 150,000 to 200,000 clones, about 90% detected once. Sequences were obtained from peripheral blood. Source of these receptors: a middle-aged man with active or convalescent COVID-19. CDR3s include the opening cysteine and the closing phenylalanine or tryptophan. The D gene is left open where the match is weak. The listing skips clone size in some rows; elsewhere it reads once, few, many or a size class.

V gene,J gene,clone size,D gene,CDR3 length,CDR3 protein,CDR3 DNA
TRBV5-1,TRBJ2-1,-,-,16,CASSLGGGSSYNEQFF,TGCGCCAGCAGCTTGGGCGGAGGGAGCTCCTACAATGAGCAGTTCTTC
TRBV7-2,TRBJ1-4,-,TRBD1,15,CASSSPGQGYEKLFF,TGTGCCAGCAGCTCGCCGGGACAGGGCTATGAAAAACTGTTTTTT
TRBV4-1,TRBJ1-2,-,TRBD1,13,CASRGTDNYGYTF,TGCGCCAGCAGAGGGACAGACAACTATGGCTACACCTTC
TRBV7-7,TRBJ1-2,-,-,13,CASSITQGLRYTF,TGTGCTAGCAGCATTACTCAGGGTCTTCGCTACACCTTC
TRBV2,TRBJ1-5,-,TRBD1,16,CASSGPGQSVNQPQHF,TGTGCCAGCAGCGGTCCGGGACAGTCAGTTAATCAGCCCCAGCATTTT
TRBV9,TRBJ1-6,-,-,14,CASSGSTRRSPLHF,TGTGCCAGCAGCGGATCCACCCGGCGGTCACCCCTCCACTTT
TRBV7-8,TRBJ1-1,few,TRBD1,16,CASSFSGQVMNTEAFF,TGTGCCAGCAGCTTCTCCGGACAGGTCATGAACACTGAAGCTTTCTTT
TRBV19,TRBJ2-1,-,TRBD1,16,CASSASDRGLDNEQFF,TGTGCCAGTAGTGCCTCCGACAGGGGGCTAGACAATGAGCAGTTCTTC
TRBV7-8,TRBJ1-2,-,TRBD1,15,CASSPLTGGNYGYTF,TGTGCCAGCAGCCCGCTCACAGGGGGCAACTATGGCTACACCTTC
TRBV6-6,TRBJ1-5,-,TRBD1,15,CASRKQGDSNQPQHF,TGTGCCAGCAGAAAACAGGGGGATAGCAATCAGCCCCAGCATTTT
TRBV6-2/TRBV6-3,TRBJ2-2,-,TRBD1,17,CASSPGMGQVGTGELFF,TGTGCCAGCAGCCCTGGAATGGGACAGGTTGGCACCGGGGAGCTGTTTTTT
TRBV29-1,TRBJ1-5,-,TRBD1,16,CSVQGQGGGMNQPQHF,TGCAGCGTTCAAGGGCAGGGGGGCGGTATGAATCAGCCCCAGCATTTT
TRBV5-1,TRBJ2-2,-,-,17,CASSLARGTLGTGELFF,TGCGCCAGCAGCTTGGCCCGGGGGACCTTGGGCACCGGGGAGCTGTTTTTT
TRBV7-9,TRBJ1-6,-,TRBD1,19,CASSFRTGESNLYNSPLHF,TGTGCCAGCAGCTTTAGGACAGGGGAGTCCAACCTTTATAATTCACCCCTCCACTTT
TRBV11-2,TRBJ2-1,few,-,18,CASSPRGWEFSSYNEQFF,TGTGCCAGCAGCCCAAGGGGGTGGGAATTTAGCTCCTACAATGAGCAGTTCTTC
TRBV19,TRBJ2-3,-,-,16,CASMNLQTLPSGTQYF,TGTGCCAGTATGAATCTTCAGACCCTTCCCTCGGGTACGCAGTATTTT
TRBV6-6,TRBJ1-2,-,TRBD1,13,CATGAGTGGGYTF,TGTGCCACCGGGGCCGGGACAGGTGGTGGCTACACCTTC